The entry below describes one T cell receptor beta chain. CDR3 length: 14 residues. V lost 6 bases and J lost 6; bases outside the gene matches: 9. Germline values: CDR1 SQVTM, CDR2 ANQGSEA. These data come from a study of T cells in tuberculosis. The study's findings and limits: Some low-affinity tetramer-binding T cells may be absent from this sample.

Chain pairing is unknown; alpha and beta were sequenced separately. Using immunoSEQ multiplex PCR, the repertoire was profiled, and TCRdb retains in-frame clones only, with some absent. The sample holds approximately 100,000 clones; just over 90% are singletons and the top ten take approximately 2%. After thawing and overnight rest, PBMC were stained with GMM-loaded CD1B tetramer, viability dye and anti-CD3 for sorting. CD1B tetramers were loaded with Rhodococcus equi-derived C32 glucose monomycolate. PBMC for tetramer sorting were first depleted of CD14-expressing monocytes. The sequenced sample was CD1b-GMM tetramer-negative cells sorted from PBMCs. The receptor was isolated from an adult woman with latent tuberculosis. This chain uses TRBV29-1 with TRBJ2-7, with 12 positions matching TRBD2. The DNA of the CDR3 is TGCAGCGTCCTAGCCGGACTAGCGGGACGCGAGCAGTACTTC. This encodes CSVLAGLAGREQYF.